This section outlines one T cell receptor beta chain sequence together with its context. Its antigen is unidentified. Other DNA sequences in this sample translate to the same CDR3. CDR1 is MGHRA and CDR2 is YSYEKL in the germline V gene. V lost 0 bases to trimming and J lost 2 bases, with 11 bases between them. The CDR3 covers 15 residues. Naive CD8 cells were CD45RO-negative, positively selected for CCR7, excluding terminally differentiated effector memory CD45RA+ cells. The data stem from a study of shared clonotypes between healthy human individuals. The table came from immunoSEQ multiplex PCR; TCRdb's copy has only in-frame clones and leaves some out. The sample carries around 2,000,000 clones, more than 85% recorded once. Study-wide results and limits: Though the depth was large, rarefaction showed that sorted-subset sequencing was incomplete.

The chain recombines TRBV4-1 with TRBJ2-7, with D possibly being TRBD2 (6 bases). The TCR originated in a man aged 18 to 29 in good health. Some clones in this sample may be carry-over from other donors' samples. Sequencing was carried out using naive CD8+ T cells from PBMCs. The CDR3 bases are TGCGCCAGCAGCCAAGACGGGGGTAGGGCCTACGAGCAGTACTTC. This sequence encodes CASSQDGGRAYEQYF.